This TCR beta chain appears in the sequencing data of a study of blood T cell repertoires in COVID-19 (TCRdb year 2020). With respect to the entire study: Samples from collaborators originated in the United States, Italy and Spain and spanned both the acute and convalescent phases of COVID-19. The material from the prospective study consisted of cDNA or gDNA derived from T cells, B-cell-depleted T cells, or PBMCs. The dataset comprised deeply sampled blood TCRbeta repertoires from subjects exposed to, actively infected with, or recovered from COVID-19. A freely available public database, intended as a resource for researchers studying the immune response to SARS-CoV-2, is where the repertoires were released. Samples came from the ongoing ImmuneRACE study (first 160 participants) plus 1,254 subjects from 6 global collaborators. Nearly every sample came with metadata listing a de-identified subject ID, COVID-19 status, age in years and sex. Where HLA class I and class II types were available, the types were taken from metadata supplied by the sample provider, not from assay-based typing. Study-level results and caveats: The quantity of clinical and demographic metadata differed by source and by participant and was supplied without curation.

TCRbeta CDR3 regions were amplified from genomic DNA using the immunoSEQ Assay, a bias-controlled multiplex PCR. The source study handled its data this way. Within the assay, amplification of reference gene primers was used to estimate how many nucleated cells each sample contained. Sequence reads were collapsed and filtered to measure the absolute abundance of every unique TCRbeta CDR3 rearrangement. For each sample, productive Simpson clonality was calculated as the square root of Simpson's diversity index over productive rearrangements. The clones in this table, taken by TCRdb from immuneACCESS, are in-frame only. Not every clone is retained; where verified, under half of the shortfall comes from an unresolved V gene, and the cause of the rest is unknown. That table furnishes V, J and clone size, whereas the DNA furnished D and trimming. This sample comprises tens of thousands of clones, 68% of them detected only once. Roughly 10% of the sample belongs to the ten largest clones.

Turning to this clone: Its cognate antigen has yet to be identified. The input lacks base qualities; no much larger clone sits a single base away.

Collaborating institutions collected whole blood in K2EDTA tubes following their own protocols. For TCRbeta analysis, collaborator samples were shipped as frozen whole blood, as isolated PBMCs, or as DNA extracted from either sample type. Taken from cysteine to phenylalanine, the CDR3 has 12 residues. Solely the CDR3 DNA is kept, with 36 bases framed from the first base. CDR1 and CDR2 were assigned from the germline V gene as SGHDT and YYEEEE. A distance of 6 bases separates the germline ends of V and J, which lose 0 bases and 7 bases respectively. Sample: peripheral blood. The sequence derives from a woman in her seventies with acute or convalescent COVID-19. The chain employs TRBV5-6 and TRBJ2-3; the D gene is perhaps TRBD2, from 5 matching bases. The CDR3 protein sequence reads: CASSLGGYTQYF. The nucleotide sequence reads as follows: TGTGCCAGCAGCTTGGGAGGGTATACGCAGTATTTT.